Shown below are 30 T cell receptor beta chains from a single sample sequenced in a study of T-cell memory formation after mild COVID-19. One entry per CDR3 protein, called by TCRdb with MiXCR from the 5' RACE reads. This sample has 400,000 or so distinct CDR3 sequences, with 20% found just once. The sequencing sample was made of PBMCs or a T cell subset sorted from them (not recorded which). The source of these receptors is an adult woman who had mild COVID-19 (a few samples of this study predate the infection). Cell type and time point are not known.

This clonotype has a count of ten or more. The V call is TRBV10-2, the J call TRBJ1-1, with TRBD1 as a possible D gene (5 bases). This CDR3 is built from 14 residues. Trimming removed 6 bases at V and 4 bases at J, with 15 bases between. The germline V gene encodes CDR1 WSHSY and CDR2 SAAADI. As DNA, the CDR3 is TGCGCCAGCAGGGACGAGGGGTTGAGCACTGAAGCTTTCTTT. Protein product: CASRDEGLSTEAFF.

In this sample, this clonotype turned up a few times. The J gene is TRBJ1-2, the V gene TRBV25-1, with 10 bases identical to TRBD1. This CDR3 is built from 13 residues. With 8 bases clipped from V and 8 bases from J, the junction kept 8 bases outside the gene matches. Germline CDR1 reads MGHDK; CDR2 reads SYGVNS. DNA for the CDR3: TGTGCCAGCTCCTCGGACAGGGGGAGAGGCTACACCTTC. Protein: CASSSDRGRGYTF.

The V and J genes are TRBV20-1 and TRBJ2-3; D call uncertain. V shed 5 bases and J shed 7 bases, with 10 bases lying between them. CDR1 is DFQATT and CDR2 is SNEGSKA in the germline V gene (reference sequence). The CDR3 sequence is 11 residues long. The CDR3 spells CSAPISNTQYF. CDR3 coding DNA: TGCAGTGCTCCCATTAGCAATACGCAGTATTTT.

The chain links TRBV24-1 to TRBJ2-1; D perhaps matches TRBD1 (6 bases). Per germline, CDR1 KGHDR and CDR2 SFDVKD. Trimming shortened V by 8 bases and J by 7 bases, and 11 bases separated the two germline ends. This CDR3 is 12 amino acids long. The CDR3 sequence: CATKAGDNEQFF. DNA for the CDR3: TGTGCCACCAAGGCAGGGGATAATGAGCAGTTCTTC.

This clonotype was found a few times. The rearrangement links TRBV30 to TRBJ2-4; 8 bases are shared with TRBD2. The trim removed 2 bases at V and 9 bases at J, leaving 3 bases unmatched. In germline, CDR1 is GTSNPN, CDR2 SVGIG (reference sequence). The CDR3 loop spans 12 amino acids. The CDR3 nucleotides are TGTGCCTGGAGTCGGGGGGGAGGCATTCAGTACTTC. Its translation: CAWSRGGGIQYF.

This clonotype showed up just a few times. CDR3: CASSPGPSEQYF. CDR3 sequence (DNA): TGTGCCAGCTCACCGGGGCCTTCCGAGCAGTACTTC. This chain joins TRBV18 and TRBJ2-7; D might be TRBD1 (5 bases). CDR3 length equals 12 residues. Germline lookup yields CDR1 KGHSH and CDR2 LQKENI. The V and J ends lost 3 bases and 6 bases respectively, with 9 bases between them. Filled out from reference TRBV18 and TRBJ2-7, the complete variable domain reads NAGVMQNPRHLVRRRGQEARLRCSPMKGHSHVYWYRQLPEEGLKFMVYLQKENIIDESGMPKERFSAEFPKEGPSILRIQQVVRGDSAAYFCASSPGPSEQYFGPGTRLTVT.

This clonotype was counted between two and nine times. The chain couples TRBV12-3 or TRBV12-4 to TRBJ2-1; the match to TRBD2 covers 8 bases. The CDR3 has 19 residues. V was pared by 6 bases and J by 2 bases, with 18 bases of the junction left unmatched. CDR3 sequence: CASRPGVAGSPETYNEQFF. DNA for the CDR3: TGTGCCAGCAGACCCGGGGTAGCGGGATCCCCTGAAACCTACAATGAGCAGTTCTTC.

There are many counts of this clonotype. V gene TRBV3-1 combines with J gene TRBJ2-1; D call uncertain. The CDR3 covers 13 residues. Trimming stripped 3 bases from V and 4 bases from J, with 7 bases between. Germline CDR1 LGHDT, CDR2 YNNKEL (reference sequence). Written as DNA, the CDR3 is TGTGCCAGCAGCCACATTAGTTACAATGAGCAGTTCTTC. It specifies CASSHISYNEQFF.

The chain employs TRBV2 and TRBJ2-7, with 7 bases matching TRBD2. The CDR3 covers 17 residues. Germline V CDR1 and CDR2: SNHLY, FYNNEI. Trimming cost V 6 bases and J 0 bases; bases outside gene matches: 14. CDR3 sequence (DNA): TGTGCCAGCAGCGGACGCGGACTCGGGGGGAGCTCCTACGAGCAGTACTTC. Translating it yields CASSGRGLGGSSYEQYF.

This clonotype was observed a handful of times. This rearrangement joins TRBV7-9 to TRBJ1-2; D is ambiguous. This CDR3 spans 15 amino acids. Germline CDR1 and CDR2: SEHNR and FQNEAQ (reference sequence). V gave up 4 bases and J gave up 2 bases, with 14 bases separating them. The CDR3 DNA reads TGTGCCAGCAGCTCCAGCAGAGCCACCAACTATGGCTACACCTTC. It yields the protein CASSSSRATNYGYTF. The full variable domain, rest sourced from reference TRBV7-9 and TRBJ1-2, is DTGVSQNPRHKITKRGQNVTFRCDPISEHNRLYWYRQTLGQGPEFLTYFQNEAQLEKSRLLSDRFSAERPKGSFSTLEIQRTEQGDSAMYLCASSSSRATNYGYTFGSGTRLTVV.

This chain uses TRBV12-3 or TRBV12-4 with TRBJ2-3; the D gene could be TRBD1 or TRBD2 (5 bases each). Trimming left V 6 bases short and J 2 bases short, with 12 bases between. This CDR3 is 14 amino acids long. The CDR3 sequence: CASRSGTNTDTQYF. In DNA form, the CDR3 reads TGTGCCAGCAGGTCCGGGACCAACACAGATACGCAGTATTTT.

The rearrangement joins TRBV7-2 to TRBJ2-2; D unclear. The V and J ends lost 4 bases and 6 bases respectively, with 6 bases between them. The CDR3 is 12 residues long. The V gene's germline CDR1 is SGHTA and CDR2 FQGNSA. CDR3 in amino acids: CASSYISGELFF. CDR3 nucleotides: TGTGCCAGCAGCTACATATCCGGGGAGCTGTTTTTT.

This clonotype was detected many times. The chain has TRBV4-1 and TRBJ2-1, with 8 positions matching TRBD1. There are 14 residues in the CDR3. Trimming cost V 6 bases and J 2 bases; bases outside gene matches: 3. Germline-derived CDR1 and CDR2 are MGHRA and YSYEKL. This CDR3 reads CASSAQGAYNEQFF. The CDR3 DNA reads TGCGCCAGCAGTGCACAGGGGGCCTACAATGAGCAGTTCTTC.

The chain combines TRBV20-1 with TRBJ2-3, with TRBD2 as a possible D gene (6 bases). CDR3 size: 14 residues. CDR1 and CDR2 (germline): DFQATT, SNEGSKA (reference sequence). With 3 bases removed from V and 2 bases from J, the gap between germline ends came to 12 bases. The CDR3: CSASRDFLTDTQYF. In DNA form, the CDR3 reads TGCAGTGCTAGCAGGGACTTCCTCACAGATACGCAGTATTTT.

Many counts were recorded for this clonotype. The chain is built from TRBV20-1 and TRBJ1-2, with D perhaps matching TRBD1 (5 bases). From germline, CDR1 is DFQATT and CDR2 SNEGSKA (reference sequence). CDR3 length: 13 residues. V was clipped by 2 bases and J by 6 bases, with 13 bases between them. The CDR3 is CSARWNSGDGYTF. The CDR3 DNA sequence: TGCAGTGCTAGATGGAATTCGGGGGATGGCTACACCTTC.

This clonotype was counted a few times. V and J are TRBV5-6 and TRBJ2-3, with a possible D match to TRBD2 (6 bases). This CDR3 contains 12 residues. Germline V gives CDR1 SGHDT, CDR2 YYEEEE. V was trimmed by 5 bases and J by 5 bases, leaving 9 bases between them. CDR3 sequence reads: CASRTAGDTQYF. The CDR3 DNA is TGTGCCAGCAGGACAGCGGGAGATACGCAGTATTTT.

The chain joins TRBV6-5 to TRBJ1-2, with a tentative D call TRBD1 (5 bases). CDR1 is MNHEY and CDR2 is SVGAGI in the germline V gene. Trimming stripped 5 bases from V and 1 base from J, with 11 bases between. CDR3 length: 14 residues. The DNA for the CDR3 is TGTGCCAGCAGTAAAGAGGGGTTTAACTATGGCTACACCTTC. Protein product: CASSKEGFNYGYTF.

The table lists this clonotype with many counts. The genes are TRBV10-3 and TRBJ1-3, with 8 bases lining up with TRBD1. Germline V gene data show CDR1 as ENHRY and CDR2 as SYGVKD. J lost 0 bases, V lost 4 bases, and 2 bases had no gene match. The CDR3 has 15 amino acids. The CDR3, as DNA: TGTGCCATCAGTGGGACAGGGATCTCTGGAAACACCATATATTTT. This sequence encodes CAISGTGISGNTIYF.

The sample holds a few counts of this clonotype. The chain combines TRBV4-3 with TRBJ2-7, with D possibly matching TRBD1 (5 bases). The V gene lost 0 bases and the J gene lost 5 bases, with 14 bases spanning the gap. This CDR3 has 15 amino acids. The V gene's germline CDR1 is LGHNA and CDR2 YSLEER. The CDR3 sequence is CASSQDNSRVHEQYF. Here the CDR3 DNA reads TGCGCCAGCAGCCAAGATAACTCCAGGGTTCACGAGCAGTACTTC.

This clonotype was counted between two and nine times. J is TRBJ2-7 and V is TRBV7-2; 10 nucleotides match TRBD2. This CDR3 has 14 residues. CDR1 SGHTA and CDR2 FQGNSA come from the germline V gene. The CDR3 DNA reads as TGTGCAGTCCAGCGGGAGGGGCCAACTGGCGAGCAGTACTTC. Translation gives CAVQREGPTGEQYF.

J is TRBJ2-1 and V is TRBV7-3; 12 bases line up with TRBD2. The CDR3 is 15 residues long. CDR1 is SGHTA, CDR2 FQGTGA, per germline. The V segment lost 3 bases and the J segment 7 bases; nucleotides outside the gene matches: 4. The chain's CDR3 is CASSLRLAGENEQFF. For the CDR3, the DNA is TGTGCCAGCAGCTTGAGACTAGCGGGAGAGAATGAGCAGTTCTTC.

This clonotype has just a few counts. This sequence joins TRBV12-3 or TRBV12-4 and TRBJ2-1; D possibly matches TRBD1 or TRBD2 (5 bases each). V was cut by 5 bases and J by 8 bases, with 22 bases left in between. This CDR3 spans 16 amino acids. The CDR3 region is CASSPDSQPYGDEQFF. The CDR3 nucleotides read TGTGCCAGCAGTCCTGACAGCCAGCCCTACGGGGATGAGCAGTTCTTC.

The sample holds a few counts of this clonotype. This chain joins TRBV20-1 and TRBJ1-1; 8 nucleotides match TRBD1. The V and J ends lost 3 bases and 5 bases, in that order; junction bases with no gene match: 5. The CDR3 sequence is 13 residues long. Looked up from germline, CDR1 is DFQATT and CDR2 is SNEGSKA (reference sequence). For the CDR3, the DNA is TGCAGTGCTAGGGCCGGACAGGGAACTGAAGCTTTCTTT. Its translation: CSARAGQGTEAFF.

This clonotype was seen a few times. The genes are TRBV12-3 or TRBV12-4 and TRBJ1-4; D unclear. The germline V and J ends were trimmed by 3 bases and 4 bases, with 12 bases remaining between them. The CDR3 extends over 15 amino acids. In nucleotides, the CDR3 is TGTGCCAGCAGTTTTATGCAGGCGTTTAATGAAAAACTGTTTTTT. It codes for CASSFMQAFNEKLFF.

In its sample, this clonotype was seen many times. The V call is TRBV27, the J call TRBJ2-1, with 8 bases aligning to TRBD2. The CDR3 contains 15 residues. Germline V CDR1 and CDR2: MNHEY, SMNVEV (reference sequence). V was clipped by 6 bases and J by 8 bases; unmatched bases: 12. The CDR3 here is CASSSGTRILDEQFF. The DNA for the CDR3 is TGTGCCAGCAGCTCCGGGACTAGAATTTTGGATGAGCAGTTCTTC.

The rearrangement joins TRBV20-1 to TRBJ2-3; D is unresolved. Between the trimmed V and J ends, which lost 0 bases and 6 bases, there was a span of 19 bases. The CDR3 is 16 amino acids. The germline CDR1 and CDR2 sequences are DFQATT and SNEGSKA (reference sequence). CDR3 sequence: CSARDSSLVGFDTQYF. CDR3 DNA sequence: TGCAGTGCTAGAGATTCTTCCCTAGTAGGTTTCGATACGCAGTATTTT.

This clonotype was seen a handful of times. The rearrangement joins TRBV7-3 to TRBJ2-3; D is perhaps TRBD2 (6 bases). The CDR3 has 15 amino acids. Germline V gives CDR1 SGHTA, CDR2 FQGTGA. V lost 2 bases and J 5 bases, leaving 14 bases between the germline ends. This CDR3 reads CASSLWAKEGDTQYF. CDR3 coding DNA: TGTGCCAGCAGCTTATGGGCGAAGGAGGGAGATACGCAGTATTTT.

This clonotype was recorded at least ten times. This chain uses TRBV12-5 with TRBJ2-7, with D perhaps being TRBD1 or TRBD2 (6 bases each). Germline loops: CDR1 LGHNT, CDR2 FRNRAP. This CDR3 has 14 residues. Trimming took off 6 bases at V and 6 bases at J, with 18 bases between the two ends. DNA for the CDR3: TGTGCTAGTGGGTTCTCCGGGGGACATACCGAGCAGTACTTC. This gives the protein CASGFSGGHTEQYF.

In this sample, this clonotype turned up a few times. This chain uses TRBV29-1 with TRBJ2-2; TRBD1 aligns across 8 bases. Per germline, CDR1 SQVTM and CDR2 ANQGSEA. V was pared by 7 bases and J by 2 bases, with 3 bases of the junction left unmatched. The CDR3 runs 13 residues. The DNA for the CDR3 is TGCAGCGCTGACAGGGGAAACACCGGGGAGCTGTTTTTT. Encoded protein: CSADRGNTGELFF.

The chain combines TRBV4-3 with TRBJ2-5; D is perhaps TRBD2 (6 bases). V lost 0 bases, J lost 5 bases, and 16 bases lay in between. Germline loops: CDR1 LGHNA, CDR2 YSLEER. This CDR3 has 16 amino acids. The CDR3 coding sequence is TGCGCCAGCAGCCAAGATGCTGCCGGGAGCGGGGAGACCCAGTACTTC. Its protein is CASSQDAAGSGETQYF.